This T cell receptor beta chain appears in the sequencing data of a study of regulatory T cells in long-lasting Graves disease. Study observations and caveats: Less diverse TCR repertoires were seen in persistent Graves' patients than in newly diagnosed ones. A limited number of samples was an acknowledged limitation.

Looked up from germline, CDR1 is MNHNS and CDR2 is SASEGT. Trimming took off 7 bases at V and 2 bases at J, with 15 bases between the two ends. The CDR3 has 15 amino acids. Combining iRepertoire HTBI primers with Arm-PCR of CDR3 regions, the authors built TCR beta libraries. As originally analysed: From all samples, identification returned 13 to 15 TRBJ and around 62 TRBV segments. Using its own MiXCR run on the multiplex PCR reads, TCRdb lists one record per CDR3 protein. These V and J calls originate from TCRdb's pipeline instead of the authors' own analysis. The table lists about 420,000 distinct CDR3 sequences, around 24% of them singletons, with approximately 28% in the top ten. The time point is: persistent/refractory GD, antithyroid drugs over 5 years with positive TRAb. The authors made the TCR library using RNA they extracted from PBMCs. Doctors identified Graves' disease using the American Thyroid Association guidelines.

There are many counts of this clonotype. The target antigen is unknown. The chain links TRBV6-1 to TRBJ2-1, with a tentative D call TRBD2 (6 bases). The sequence came from a female donor with Graves disease. Specimen: peripheral blood mononuclear cells (PBMCs), collected when the disease was refractory, from a patient treated with antithyroid drugs. CDR3 nucleotides: TGTGCCAGCACCCTTGCGGCGGGAACCTACAATGAGCAGTTCTTC. Protein sequence: CASTLAAGTYNEQFF.